The 14 T cell receptor beta chains in this list originate from one sample, sequenced in a study of cytotoxic CD8 clonotypes in ibrutinib-treated CLL (dated by TCRdb to 2020 to 2022). Preparation of the library involved the immunoSEQ multiplex PCR assay. TCRdb took over this immuneACCESS table, retaining in-frame rearrangements with V and J assigned. Such tables are incomplete; in checked studies, under half of the missing clones stem from an unresolved V gene, and the remainder is unexplained. A total of about 160,000 clones appear in this sample, about 88% of them only once. 3% to 3.5% of the sample belongs to the ten largest clones. The sample's time point label, in plain terms: progressive disease on ibrutinib. Sequencing was performed on PBMCs, taken at disease progression, from a patient treated with ibrutinib. These TCRs come from a human donor with chronic lymphocytic leukemia.

This chain links TRBV29-1 with TRBJ2-3, with 14 bases identical to TRBD2. The CDR3 totals 16 residues. Germline loops: CDR1 SQVTM, CDR2 ANQGSEA. The ends lost 6 bases at V and 5 bases at J; junction bases unmatched: 10. CDR3 loop: CSVMGLAGEGGDTQYF. CDR3 bases: TGCAGCGTGATGGGACTAGCGGGAGAGGGGGGAGATACGCAGTATTTT.

The chain joins TRBV11-3 to TRBJ2-7; 7 bases map to TRBD2. The CDR3 consists of 18 residues. The V segment lost 5 bases and the J segment 5 bases; nucleotides outside the gene matches: 21. CDR1 and CDR2 (germline): SGHNT, YENEEA. The CDR3 DNA sequence: TGTGCCAGCAGCCAAAGACTAGCAGCCCCGAGAAGGTCGAACGAGCAGTACTTC. The encoded protein is CASSQRLAAPRRSNEQYF. Using reference TRBV11-3 and TRBJ2-7 for the parts outside the CDR3, the full variable domain is EAGVVQSPRYKIIEKKQPVAFWCNPISGHNTLYWYLQNLGQGPELLIRYENEEAVDDSQLPKDRFSAERLKGVDSTLKIQPAELGDSAVYLCASSQRLAAPRRSNEQYFGPGTRLTVT.

The chain carries TRBV6-6 and TRBJ1-2, with TRBD1 as a possible D gene (5 bases). CDR3 size: 14 residues. V was shortened by 6 bases and J by 8 bases, with 19 bases between the two germline ends. Germline CDR1 MNHNY, CDR2 SVGAGI (reference sequence). The CDR3 region has the DNA TGTGCCAGCAGCCCGCCCCCCGGGGGTAAGGGCTACACCTTC. Translated: CASSPPPGGKGYTF.

The V gene is TRBV28, the J gene TRBJ2-7; no clear D gene. The CDR3 is 13 amino acids. V was cut by 2 bases and J by 3 bases, with 8 bases left in between. Germline values: CDR1 MDHEN, CDR2 SYDVKM. The CDR3 region has the DNA TGTGCCAGCAGTTTAAACAGCTACTACGAGCAGTACTTC. It yields the protein CASSLNSYYEQYF.

This chain links TRBV29-1 with TRBJ1-2; 7 nucleotides match TRBD1. Unmatched junction bases numbered 8, after V lost 2 bases and J lost 5 bases. Germline values: CDR1 SQVTM, CDR2 ANQGSEA. The CDR3 runs 14 residues. The CDR3 region is CSVERDRAIYGYTF. CDR3 coding DNA: TGCAGCGTTGAAAGGGACAGAGCTATATATGGCTACACCTTC.

This clone has just a few counts. The chain carries TRBV2 and TRBJ1-5; D gene uncertain. Germline V gives CDR1 SNHLY, CDR2 FYNNEI. The CDR3 loop spans 17 amino acids. V lost 5 bases, J lost 0 bases, and 17 bases lay in between. Here the CDR3 reads CASSHLSGVYSNQPQHF. The DNA of the CDR3 is TGTGCCAGCAGTCACCTTTCTGGAGTATATAGCAATCAGCCCCAGCATTTT.

V is TRBV27 and J is TRBJ2-1; 10 bases map to TRBD2. Losses at the gene ends were 4 bases for V and 9 bases for J; bases not matched to a gene: 6. This CDR3 is built from 14 residues. Germline-derived CDR1 and CDR2 are MNHEY and SMNVEV (reference sequence). As DNA, the CDR3 is TGTGCCAGCAGTTCTAGCGGGAGAAACGTTGAGCAGTTCTTC. Translating gives CASSSSGRNVEQFF.

This sequence joins TRBV6-5 and TRBJ1-2, with TRBD1 matching over 7 bases. Looked up from germline, CDR1 is MNHEY and CDR2 is SVGAGI. J lost 8 bases, V lost 6 bases, and 12 bases had no gene match. The CDR3 length is 14 residues. In DNA, the CDR3 is TGTGCCAGCAGGCGACAGGGAGCGAGGGAAGGCTACACCTTC. It yields the protein CASRRQGAREGYTF.

The V call is TRBV9, the J call TRBJ1-3, with D hard to call. The CDR3 spans 16 residues. Trimming took off 0 bases at V and 0 bases at J, with 10 bases between the two ends. From germline, CDR1 is SGDLS and CDR2 YYNGEE. The CDR3 spells CASSVALPRSGNTIYF. The CDR3 DNA follows: TGTGCCAGCAGCGTAGCTTTGCCGCGCTCTGGAAACACCATATATTTT.

V and J are TRBV11-2 and TRBJ1-3; D is perhaps TRBD1 (6 bases). V lost 1 base and J 4 bases, leaving 17 bases between the germline ends. This CDR3 has 17 residues. Germline CDR1 reads SGHAT; CDR2 reads FQNNGV. The DNA of the CDR3 is TGTGCCAGCAGCTTAGTTACCGGGGGGGGCGCCGGAAACACCATATATTTT. Translation gives CASSLVTGGGAGNTIYF.

The chain carries TRBV6-6 and TRBJ1-2, with 8 bases fitting TRBD1. Losses at the gene ends were 2 bases for V and 0 bases for J; bases not matched to a gene: 2. Germline V gene lookup returns CDR1 MNHNY and CDR2 SVGAGI (reference sequence). The CDR3 extends over 15 amino acids. CDR3 nucleotides: TGTGCCAGCAGTTACGTACAGGGGGCTAACTATGGCTACACCTTC. Translated: CASSYVQGANYGYTF.

The V call is TRBV6-5, the J call TRBJ2-1; D not resolved. The germline gives CDR1 MNHEY, CDR2 SVGAGI. V dropped 6 bases and J dropped 6 bases, with 12 bases sitting between them. The CDR3 totals 13 residues. CDR3 amino acids: CASSYEASNEQFF. CDR3 bases: TGTGCCAGCAGCTACGAGGCCAGCAATGAGCAGTTCTTC.

V usage is TRBV7-3 and J usage is TRBJ2-6, with D maybe TRBD1 (5 bases). The germline V gene encodes CDR1 SGHTA and CDR2 FQGTGA. This CDR3 contains 16 residues. V lost 2 bases and J lost 2, with 10 bases in between. The CDR3 sequence: CASSLVPRAGANVLTF. The CDR3 nucleotides are TGTGCCAGCAGCTTAGTGCCCAGGGCTGGGGCCAACGTCCTGACTTTC.

The J gene is TRBJ1-1, the V gene TRBV6-1, with D uncertain. CDR3 length: 14 amino acids. V lost 10 bases, J lost 10 bases, and 25 bases lay in between. The V gene's germline CDR1 is MNHNS and CDR2 SASEGT. The CDR3 reads CATYVSLMALGAFF. CDR3 nucleotides: TGTGCCACCTATGTTAGTCTTATGGCCCTAGGAGCTTTCTTT.